Presented here are 23 T cell receptor beta chains from one specimen sequenced in a study of CD8+ T cells in alopecia areata. Extracted from the samples, RNA was reverse transcribed into cDNA to serve as the sequencing template. Measured with immunoSEQ multiplex PCR; TCRdb has only the in-frame clones, and not every one. The sample lists roughly 200,000 clones; approximately 47% were seen once. Treatment indicated: oral pan-JAK inhibitor, 5-10 mg twice daily. The input for sequencing was CD4+ T cells sorted from blood, taken at approximately week 39, from a patient treated with tofacitinib. These TCRs come from a human donor with alopecia areata.

The V gene is TRBV30, the J gene TRBJ2-7, with a tentative D call TRBD1 (5 bases). The CDR3 is 15 residues long. Germline lookup yields CDR1 GTSNPN and CDR2 SVGIG (reference sequence). The V gene lost 8 bases and the J gene lost 3 bases, with 23 bases spanning the gap. In DNA, the CDR3 is TGTGCCAGCAGCCAGGGCTCCCGGACCCTCTACGAGCAGTACTTC. Its protein is CASSQGSRTLYEQYF.

V gene TRBV15 combines with J gene TRBJ2-3; no definite D call. V dropped 0 bases and J dropped 10 bases, with 11 bases sitting between them. The germline gives CDR1 LNHNV, CDR2 YYDKDF (reference sequence). There are 13 residues in the CDR3. CDR3 DNA sequence: TGTGCCACCAGCAGAGATAATACGTTCGCGCAGTATTTT. This codes for CATSRDNTFAQYF.

A few counts support this clone. The chain has TRBV27 and TRBJ2-5; D unclear. V was pared by 5 bases and J by 5 bases, with 15 bases between. Germline V gene lookup returns CDR1 MNHEY and CDR2 SMNVEV (reference sequence). This CDR3 has 14 residues. Here the CDR3 DNA reads TGTGCCAGCAGTGTTTCCCGCCGGCTCGAGACCCAGTACTTC. Protein: CASSVSRRLETQYF.

V is TRBV19 and J is TRBJ1-2; maybe TRBD1 (6 bases). This CDR3 contains 16 residues. Trimming removed 3 bases at V and 4 bases at J, with 18 bases between. Germline assignment: CDR1 LNHDA and CDR2 SQIVND (reference sequence). The CDR3 sequence is CASSIPSRGSSYGYTF. CDR3 bases: TGTGCCAGTAGTATCCCCTCCAGGGGATCGAGCTATGGCTACACCTTC.

The V call is TRBV5-1, the J call TRBJ2-5, with 7 bases that match TRBD1. Germline-derived CDR1 and CDR2 are SGHRS and YFSETQ. V was pared by 4 bases and J by 5 bases, with 11 bases of the junction left unmatched. The CDR3 covers 15 residues. CDR3 nucleotide sequence: TGCGCCAGCAGCAACGTCGAAGGGGGCGTTGAGACCCAGTACTTC. This sequence encodes CASSNVEGGVETQYF.

The rearrangement uses TRBV30 and TRBJ2-7; tentatively, D is TRBD1 (5 bases). CDR3 length: 14 amino acids. CDR1 and CDR2 (germline): GTSNPN, SVGIG (reference sequence). V lost 0 bases to trimming and J lost 1 base, with 10 bases between them. CDR3 loop: CAWSVRRDSYEQYF. The CDR3 region has the DNA TGTGCCTGGAGTGTCCGCAGGGATTCCTACGAGCAGTACTTC.

This clone was observed a few times. The rearrangement uses TRBV25-1 and TRBJ1-1; 8 bases map to TRBD1. Germline lookup yields CDR1 MGHDK and CDR2 SYGVNS. This CDR3 has 15 amino acids. V shed 8 bases and J 1 base; nucleotides not matched to a gene: 9. CDR3 sequence reads: CASRKATGANTEAFF. The CDR3 DNA sequence: TGTGCCAGCCGGAAAGCGACAGGGGCGAACACTGAAGCTTTCTTT.

V and J are TRBV30 and TRBJ2-1, with D uncertain. Germline assignment: CDR1 GTSNPN and CDR2 SVGIG (reference sequence). The germline V and J ends were trimmed by 7 bases and 5 bases, with 12 bases remaining between them. The CDR3 sequence is 12 residues long. The DNA of the CDR3 is TGTGCCTTCACCAGCCATAACAATGAGCAGTTCTTC. This encodes CAFTSHNNEQFF.

This chain uses TRBV30 with TRBJ1-2; D might be TRBD1 (5 bases). This CDR3 comprises 12 residues. V was shortened by 1 base and J by 4 bases, with 7 bases between the two germline ends. Germline values: CDR1 GTSNPN, CDR2 SVGIG (reference sequence). The CDR3 reads CAWSGGAYGYTF. The CDR3 DNA follows: TGTGCCTGGAGTGGTGGGGCCTATGGCTACACCTTC.

The chain couples TRBV4-3 to TRBJ1-2; the match to TRBD1 covers 9 bases. The CDR3 length is 15 residues. J gave up 9 bases and V 3 bases, and 11 bases lay outside the gene matches. The germline V gene has CDR1 LGHNA and CDR2 YSLEER. The CDR3 DNA is TGCGCCAGCAGCCAGGGGACAGGGACTCAGGGTCGCTACACCTTC. Translating it yields CASSQGTGTQGRYTF.

This CDR3 reads CASIRTGLYEQYF. CDR3 DNA sequence: TGTGCCAGCATCAGGACAGGCCTCTACGAGCAGTACTTC. The V gene is TRBV2, the J gene TRBJ2-7, with 7 bases aligning to TRBD1. Germline V CDR1 and CDR2: SNHLY, FYNNEI. The V segment lost 7 bases and the J segment 3 bases; nucleotides outside the gene matches: 6. The CDR3 sequence is 13 residues long.

As concerns this clone: The same CDR3 is also encoded by other DNA sequences in this sample. The chain's CDR3 is CAWSVQGETQYF. The CDR3 DNA is TGTGCCTGGAGTGTACAGGGGGAGACCCAGTACTTC. The chain joins TRBV30 to TRBJ2-5, with TRBD1 identical over 7 bases. CDR1 is GTSNPN and CDR2 is SVGIG in the germline V gene (reference sequence). The CDR3 loop spans 12 amino acids. Trimming cost V 0 bases and J 5 bases; bases outside gene matches: 0.

This chain uses TRBV29-1 with TRBJ2-7; unclear D gene. V was trimmed by 3 bases and J by 3 bases, leaving 6 bases between them. CDR3 size: 11 residues. Germline assignment: CDR1 SQVTM and CDR2 ANQGSEA. CDR3 in DNA: TGCAGCGTTGACGAATTCTACGAGCAGTACTTC. Its translation is CSVDEFYEQYF.

In this sample, this clone turned up many times. The chain recombines TRBV7-2 with TRBJ2-3, with D unclear. The length of the CDR3 is 12 residues. V lost 3 bases and J 6 bases, leaving 7 bases between the germline ends. Germline V CDR1 and CDR2: SGHTA, FQGNSA. Here the CDR3 reads CASSFRMDTQYF. In nucleotides, the CDR3 is TGTGCCAGCAGCTTTAGAATGGATACGCAGTATTTT. The whole variable domain, remainder taken from reference TRBV7-2 and TRBJ2-3, is GAGVSQSPSNKVTEKGKDVELRCDPISGHTALYWYRQSLGQGLEFLIYFQGNSAPDKSGLPSDRFSAERTGGSVSTLTIQRTQQEDSAVYLCASSFRMDTQYFGPGTRLTVL.

V usage is TRBV18 and J usage is TRBJ2-3; 15 bases are a match to TRBD2. The CDR3 sequence is 17 residues long. Germline V lookup: CDR1 KGHSH, CDR2 LQKENI. J gave up 0 bases and V 3 bases, and 1 base lay outside the gene matches. DNA for the CDR3: TGTGCCAGCTCACCCGGGACTAGCGGGAGGAGCACAGATACGCAGTATTTT. Amino acids: CASSPGTSGRSTDTQYF.

The chain uses TRBV5-1 and TRBJ2-7; 8 bases agree with TRBD1. With V trimmed by 4 bases and J by 3 bases, 6 bases remained unmatched. CDR1 and CDR2 (germline): SGHRS, YFSETQ. There are 14 residues in the CDR3. In DNA form, the CDR3 reads TGCGCCAGCAGCCTCGACAGGGGATTCTACGAGCAGTACTTC. Amino acid sequence: CASSLDRGFYEQYF.

The genes are TRBV6-5 and TRBJ2-6; D tentatively reads TRBD1 or TRBD2 (5 bases each). CDR1 MNHEY and CDR2 SVGAGI come from the germline V gene. The CDR3 sequence is 16 residues long. Trimming shortened V by 2 bases and J by 4 bases, and 12 bases separated the two germline ends. CDR3 nucleotides: TGTGCCAGCAGTTACCCGATGGGGGTCGGGGCCAACGTCCTGACTTTC. Translating gives CASSYPMGVGANVLTF.

This clone was seen only once. One end of the junction varies from germline; a read error may be responsible. CDR3 protein: CASSYSRGQFF. The CDR3 bases are TGTGCCAGCAGTTACTCGCGAGGACAATTCTTC. This rearrangement joins TRBV6-6 to TRBJ1-2, with D perhaps matching TRBD1 (5 bases). CDR1 is MNHNY and CDR2 is SVGAGI in the germline V gene (reference sequence). The length of the CDR3 is 11 residues.

This clone has only one observation. This chain connects TRBV28 to TRBJ2-6; D not resolved. Trimming cost V 3 bases and J 0 bases, with 6 bases left between them. The CDR3 loop spans 15 amino acids. Germline assignment: CDR1 MDHEN and CDR2 SYDVKM. Here the CDR3 DNA reads TGTGCCAGCAGTTTGGCGAGCTCTGGGGCCAACGTCCTGACTTTC. This encodes CASSLASSGANVLTF.

This clone was counted once. V and J are TRBV4-2 and TRBJ2-7; the match to TRBD2 covers 7 bases. Germline V gives CDR1 LGHNA, CDR2 YNFKEQ. V gave up 0 bases and J gave up 3 bases; unmatched junction bases: 8. The CDR3 loop spans 16 amino acids. CDR3 sequence: CASSQDVAGEGYEQYF. In nucleotides, the CDR3 is TGTGCCAGCAGCCAAGATGTCGCGGGAGAGGGCTACGAGCAGTACTTC.

This clone occurred many times. This CDR3 reads CASSLPAGVADTQYF. The CDR3 DNA follows: TGTGCCAGCAGTTTACCAGCGGGAGTCGCAGATACGCAGTATTTT. The chain carries TRBV28 and TRBJ2-3; 8 bases are a match to TRBD2. CDR3 length equals 15 residues. V was clipped by 2 bases and J by 4 bases; unmatched bases: 5. Germline V gives CDR1 MDHEN, CDR2 SYDVKM.

The V call is TRBV30, the J call TRBJ1-3; 9 bases agree with TRBD1. CDR3 length: 14 amino acids. With V trimmed by 5 bases and J by 1 base, 3 bases remained unmatched. The V gene's germline CDR1 is GTSNPN and CDR2 SVGIG (reference sequence). The CDR3 DNA is TGTGCCTGGGGGACAGGGTCTTCTGGAAACACCATATATTTT. This translates into CAWGTGSSGNTIYF.

The J gene is TRBJ1-2, the V gene TRBV5-6, with D possibly matching TRBD1 (6 bases). This CDR3 has 15 residues. Trimming shortened V by 1 base and J by 2 bases, and 12 bases separated the two germline ends. Germline V gene sequence: CDR1 SGHDT, CDR2 YYEEEE. The CDR3 is CASSLRQAGNYGYTF. In nucleotides, the CDR3 is TGTGCCAGCAGCTTGCGACAGGCGGGGAACTATGGCTACACCTTC.